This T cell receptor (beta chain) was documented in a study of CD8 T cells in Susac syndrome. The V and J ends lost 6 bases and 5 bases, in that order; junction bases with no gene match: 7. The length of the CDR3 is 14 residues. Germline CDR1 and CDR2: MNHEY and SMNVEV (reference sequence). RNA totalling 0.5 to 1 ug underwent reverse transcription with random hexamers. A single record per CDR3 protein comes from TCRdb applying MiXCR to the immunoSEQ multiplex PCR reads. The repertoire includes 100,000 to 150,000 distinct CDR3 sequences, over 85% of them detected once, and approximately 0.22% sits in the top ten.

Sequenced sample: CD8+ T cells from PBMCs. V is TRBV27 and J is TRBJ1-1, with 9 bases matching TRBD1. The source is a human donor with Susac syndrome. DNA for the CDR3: TGTGCCAGCAGAGGGGGACAGGGTTTTACTGAAGCTTTCTTT. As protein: CASRGGQGFTEAFF.